Included here is one T cell receptor beta chain sequence, with context. The antigen this receptor binds is unknown. One base away there is no much larger clone; base qualities are not given. Library generation was performed with the immunoSEQ multiplex PCR assay. A mixture of 60 forward primers for TCR Vbeta segments and 13 reverse primers for TCR Jbeta segments was used in the multiplex PCR. The CDR3 region of rearranged TCR beta genes was amplified from genomic DNA with a multiplex PCR assay. Amplified TCR beta libraries were sequenced as 87-base-pair reads on the Illumina HiSeq System. The source study handled its data this way. In a later analysis, some 80 million unique TCR beta chains were counted across the 650 to 750 repertoires, and roughly 11 million of these chains were shared by at least two donors. Raw reads were error-corrected and collapsed into unique sequences with a nearest-neighbor algorithm that merged closely related sequences to remove PCR and sequencing errors. To assign V, D and J gene segments, CDR3 sequences were aligned to IMGT reference sequences. Each retained sequence needed at least a six-nucleotide match to both a V gene segment and a J gene segment. Rearrangements were classified as productive when the CDR3 lacked stop codons and remained in frame with V and J, and all other rearrangements were classified as non-productive. CDR3 was defined according to IMGT convention as the region running from the second conserved V-encoded cysteine to the conserved J-encoded phenylalanine. Sequences without an unambiguous match to a single V gene segment were excluded from the earlier analysis of several hundred of the donors. An earlier analysis of about 600 of the donors called V segments functional above 56.7% productive rearrangements and segregating when the between-donor standard deviation exceeded 5%. A statistical classification framework was built for diagnosing cytomegalovirus status from the catalog of TCR beta chain sequences. V and J gene assignment, in a later analysis, came from comparing TCR nucleotide sequences with IMGT/GENE-DB human TR gene sequences. In a later analysis, CDR3 sequences and most-parsimonious VDJ recombination scenarios were assigned using the TCRdist pipeline. A later analysis defined each TCR beta chain by its CDR3 amino acid sequence plus V-gene family, and excluded reads lacking a unique V-gene family. As a way to deal with suspected cross-contamination and a sequencing artifact, a later analysis dropped 450 to 600 nucleotide sequences that were highly shared and had low generation probability. In a later analysis, a clonal expansion index for each public chain was calculated from normalized within-repertoire ranks of inferred template counts. In a later analysis, generation probabilities were computed using a VDJ recombination model fitted to out-of-frame rearrangements, and the results were checked against IGoR. In a later analysis, hypergeometric tests were used to score TCR-TCR, TCR-HLA and TCR-CMV co-occurrence, with a repertoire-size bias correction applied to TCR pairs. A later analysis estimated false discovery rates by permuting HLA or CMV assignments 20 times. In a later analysis, co-occurring TCRs were grouped with DBSCAN, and TCRdist sequence similarity was added when clustering was performed within HLA-allele-positive subsets. Repertoires with fewer than 30,000 or more than 120,000 public chains, plus five repertoires with anomalous nucleotide sharing, were excluded from co-occurrence clustering. In TCRdb, the immuneACCESS table is reduced to in-frame sequences with V and J assigned. These tables do not hold every clone; where another copy was compared, an unresolved V gene accounts for under half, and the others remain unexplained. Clone size and the V and J calls come from that table; the DNA yielded D and trimming. The sample includes 140,000 or so clones, with approximately 79% observed a single time. The top ten constitute roughly 1.2% of the sample.

The cohort consisted of approximately 670 healthy bone marrow donors. At the time of sampling, all cohort members were nominally healthy, though unrecorded immune exposures were likely present. The donor tested CMV seronegative, placing the donor among the roughly 350 seronegative members of the cohort. A peripheral blood sample was provided by each donor, and peripheral blood mononuclear cells were used for TCR beta sequencing. Genomic DNA extraction from the blood cell samples was performed with the Qiagen DNeasy Blood Extraction Kit. This entry comes from a study of cytomegalovirus exposure and HLA in healthy donors (dated by TCRdb to 2015 to 2018). Regarding the complete study: An earlier analysis of approximately 600 of the donors reported 250 to 300 Gb of sequence data and 117 million unique TCR beta sequences from roughly 180 million T cells. Roughly 300 gigabases of sequencing data and approximately 84 million unique TCR sequences were included in an early release covering several hundred HLA-typed donors. The genetic ancestry cluster associated with self-reported Caucasian donors included over 80% of the 398 genotyped donors. The study aimed to test whether cataloging public T cell receptors could reveal signatures of past pathogen exposure. The study profiled the T cell repertoires of some 610 subjects by immunosequencing and related them to cytomegalovirus serostatus. In addition to the first cohort of around 670 subjects, a separate validation cohort of some 120 different subjects was used. The study combined high-throughput TCR immunosequencing, statistical association of individual TCRs with disease status, and machine learning to predict cytomegalovirus infection status. A later analysis re-analyzed previously published TCR beta repertoires from about 730 donors and added high-resolution HLA genotyping to study TCR occurrence patterns. Rather than drawing on any new phenotypic data, the later analysis identified candidate immune exposures from TCR beta sequences and the way those sequences occurred across donors. An earlier analysis of several hundred of the donors applied high-throughput TCR beta sequencing to assess whether each TCR beta V gene segment acted as functional or pseudogenic. Donor age, sex, ethnicity and CMV serostatus were collected together with the repertoire data. A later genetic analysis took genome-wide SNP genotypes for about three fifths of the 666 donors and used that subset as a discovery cohort. Every discovery cohort repertoire had been produced on one sequencing platform. Class I and class II HLA loci were covered by the typing at four-digit resolution. Typing coverage varied by locus: about 629-630 donors for A, B, C, DRB1 and DQB1; approximately 560 for DQA1; nearly 610 for DPA1; approximately 450 for DPB1. Four to six DR-DQ haplotypes were handled as single units for association and clustering, since linkage in the cohort was strong. Across around 400 genotyped donors of the cohort, an average of about 250,000 unique TCR beta nucleotide sequences per donor were sequenced, and roughly a sixth of those sequences were non-productive. Points the paper makes about the study in general: The authors suggested that the approach could potentially be generalized to other disease states and immunological phenotypes. Because the 87-base-pair reads could not distinguish some IMGT-functional V segments, including TRBV6-2 and TRBV6-3, those segments were excluded. Most CMV-associated TCR beta chains appeared to be HLA-restricted in a later analysis, and the HLA associations seemed to be driven largely by CMV exposure. Immune exposure information for the cohort was limited to CMV serostatus. Correlated functional status among segregating V segments might reflect linkage disequilibrium, but an unknown experimental factor could not be ruled out. The study gave a list of 150 to 200 TCR beta chains associated with cytomegalovirus. According to a later genetic analysis, donors in an Asian-associated ancestry cluster had fewer N-insertions in productive TCRs than the approximately 670-donor mean. Only TCR beta chains were sequenced in this cohort, and the absence of alpha or paired-chain data limited detectable features. At a false discovery rate of 0.05, a later analysis linked around 17,000 TCR beta sequences to specific HLA alleles. In a later analysis, HLA-associated TCR beta chains were found to be more clonally expanded and to have lower generation probabilities than equally common non-associated chains. A few of the identified cytomegalovirus-associated TCR beta chains were confirmed in vitro to be specific for cytomegalovirus antigens. The classifier was reported to diagnose cytomegalovirus status with high specificity and sensitivity in both the original and validation cohorts. A group of highly shared sequence variants was considered likely to be a technical artifact of the sequencing pipeline. Several of the top co-occurrence clusters appeared to be linked to parvovirus B19, influenza, CMV and Epstein-Barr virus, according to a later analysis. Sequencing depth was assumed to be roughly uniform across donors in the presence/absence analyses, though that assumption may not hold. A later genetic analysis associated a missense DCLRE1C variant with V-gene and J-gene trimming of TCR beta chains, and an independent cohort replicated the association. A further reported finding was that TCR beta sequences accurately predicted the HLA-A and HLA-B alleles for most subjects in the first cohort. In an earlier analysis of a few hundred of the donors, most TCR beta V segments were observed in productive rearrangements about 87% or about 30% of the time, broadly matching IMGT annotations. According to a later analysis, TCR association rates differed among HLA loci, with DRB1 alleles showing the most associated TCRs and HLA-C alleles showing the fewest. Approximately 16 rarely observed V segments, including chromosome 9 orphons, were excluded from the earlier analysis of about 600 of the donors because counts were too low. Most TCR sequences were seen in very few donors, while some public TCRs were found in many individuals. When HLA alleles, especially DR and DQ, strongly co-occurred, attributing TCR associations to individual alleles was difficult. Because some donors lacked HLA typing at each locus, the association tests relied only on the typed subset.

The CDR3 starts with the cysteine, ends with the phenylalanine, and has 15 residues. Only the CDR3 portion is preserved as DNA: 45 bases, with reading frame beginning at the first base. In the germline V gene (reference sequence), CDR1 corresponds to SEHNR and CDR2 to FQNEAQ. At the junction V is shortened by 1 base and J by 3 bases, with 10 bases in between. The sample consisted of PBMCs. The clonotype originates from a female donor in good health and CMV-seronegative. The receptor chain draws on TRBV7-9 and TRBJ2-1; possibly the D gene is TRBD2, per 6 matching bases. CDR3 region: CASSLVPGLYNEQFF. The DNA sequence reads TGTGCCAGCAGCTTAGTCCCGGGACTCTACAATGAGCAGTTCTTC.